This entry lists 11 T cell receptor beta chains sequenced from one sample in a study of chemoradiotherapy in HPV16-positive cancers. Only in-frame clones appear in the TCRdb table, and some are missing; sequencing was by immunoSEQ multiplex PCR. There are some 19,000 clones in the sample; more than 70% occur only once, and approximately 2.5% lies in the top ten. The sequenced sample was blood, obtained from a patient who underwent chemoradiotherapy. The receptors were sampled from a human donor with HPV-associated anogenital cancer.

The chain has TRBV7-2 and TRBJ1-4, with D maybe TRBD1 (6 bases). The germline V and J ends were trimmed by 8 bases and 7 bases, with 11 bases remaining between them. CDR3 length equals 12 residues. Germline V lookup: CDR1 SGHTA, CDR2 FQGNSA. The CDR3 spells CASGGGGEKLFF. For the CDR3, the DNA is TGTGCCAGCGGGGGGGGCGGTGAAAAACTGTTTTTT.

J is TRBJ2-3 and V is TRBV27; 7 bases fit TRBD2. The junction had 14 bases not matched to a gene; V was cut back by 8 bases and J by 0 bases. The CDR3 runs to 17 residues. In germline, CDR1 is MNHEY, CDR2 SMNVEV (reference sequence). The CDR3: CASGELAAKDSTDTQYF. CDR3 DNA: TGTGCCAGCGGGGAGCTAGCGGCAAAAGATAGCACAGATACGCAGTATTTT.

This sequence joins TRBV7-2 and TRBJ2-3; 9 nucleotides line up with TRBD2. CDR1 and CDR2 (germline): SGHTA, FQGNSA. The CDR3 extends over 17 amino acids. After removal of 5 bases from V and 0 bases from J, the junction contained 9 bases not matched to a gene. CDR3 loop: CASSALQREASTDTQYF. CDR3 DNA: TGTGCCAGCAGCGCCCTTCAGCGGGAGGCCAGCACAGATACGCAGTATTTT.

V usage is TRBV18 and J usage is TRBJ2-3, with 9 nucleotides matching TRBD2. The CDR3 loop spans 15 amino acids. J was trimmed by 2 bases and V by 4 bases; bases with no gene match: 4. The V gene's germline CDR1 is KGHSH and CDR2 LQKENI. CDR3 sequence reads: CASSRAGGITDTQYF. The CDR3 bases are TGTGCCAGCTCACGAGCGGGGGGAATCACAGATACGCAGTATTTT. The full variable domain, its missing parts supplied by reference TRBV18 and TRBJ2-3, is NAGVMQNPRHLVRRRGQEARLRCSPMKGHSHVYWYRQLPEEGLKFMVYLQKENIIDESGMPKERFSAEFPKEGPSILRIQQVVRGDSAAYFCASSRAGGITDTQYFGPGTRLTVL.

The chain uses TRBV19 and TRBJ1-1; possibly TRBD1 for D (6 bases). This CDR3 has 17 residues. Germline V lookup: CDR1 LNHDA, CDR2 SQIVND (reference sequence). Trimming took off 4 bases at V and 2 bases at J, with 20 bases between the two ends. CDR3 region: CASSSEGTAGENTEAFF. Written as DNA, the CDR3 is TGTGCCAGTAGTAGTGAGGGAACGGCAGGGGAAAACACTGAAGCTTTCTTT.

The chain carries TRBV7-2 and TRBJ2-1; 7 positions agree with TRBD2. This CDR3 contains 15 residues. Per the germline V gene, CDR1 is SGHTA and CDR2 is FQGNSA. V shed 5 bases, J shed 6 bases, and the junction held 10 bases outside the gene matches. The CDR3 DNA is TGTGCCAGCAGCCGGGGCGCCGCGGGAGCCAATGAGCAGTTCTTC. Translating gives CASSRGAAGANEQFF.

V usage is TRBV10-3 and J usage is TRBJ1-2; D gene ambiguous. CDR3 length equals 14 residues. Germline CDR1 reads ENHRY; CDR2 reads SYGVKD. V was pared by 6 bases and J by 0 bases, with 11 bases between. The CDR3 protein is CAIRDFSSNYGYTF. The DNA for the CDR3 is TGTGCCATCAGGGACTTTTCCTCTAACTATGGCTACACCTTC.

This chain links TRBV4-3 with TRBJ1-1; D uncertain. Germline V gene lookup returns CDR1 LGHNA and CDR2 YSLEER. The CDR3 sequence is 15 residues long. V was cut by 0 bases and J by 0 bases, with 8 bases left in between. CDR3 DNA: TGCGCCAGCAGCCAAGAGATACAGCTGAACACTGAAGCTTTCTTT. Translation gives CASSQEIQLNTEAFF.

The chain is built from TRBV5-1 and TRBJ2-6; D is uncertain. Germline V gene data show CDR1 as SGHRS and CDR2 as YFSETQ. V was pared by 0 bases and J by 4 bases, with 5 bases between. This CDR3 contains 14 residues. The CDR3 sequence: CASSLASGANVLTF. The CDR3 DNA sequence: TGCGCCAGCAGCTTGGCCTCGGGGGCCAACGTCCTGACTTTC.

The chain is built from TRBV4-3 and TRBJ2-7; D remains unclear. Germline assignment: CDR1 LGHNA and CDR2 YSLEER. The CDR3 covers 14 residues. V was cut by 1 base and J by 6 bases, with 13 bases left in between. The CDR3 loop reads CASSQVGSLGEQYF. CDR3 sequence (DNA): TGCGCCAGCAGCCAAGTAGGGTCCTTAGGCGAGCAGTACTTC.

The chain carries TRBV5-4 and TRBJ2-2, with D possibly matching TRBD2 (5 bases). V was cut by 0 bases and J by 5 bases, with 8 bases left in between. Germline values: CDR1 SGHNT, CDR2 YYREEE (reference sequence). The CDR3 sequence is 14 residues long. The CDR3 bases are TGTGCCAGCAGCTTGGTCCGAGGGACCGGGGAGCTGTTTTTT. Protein sequence: CASSLVRGTGELFF.